These 8 T cell receptor beta chains were sequenced from one sample in a study of blood T cell repertoires in COVID-19. TCRdb's table, derived via immunoSEQ multiplex PCR, lists solely in-frame clones and lacks some. Of around 260,000 clones in the sample, just over 90% were seen once. The source material was peripheral blood. The receptor source for this set is a woman between 25 and 40 years old with COVID-19, enrolled during active disease.

V gene TRBV27 combines with J gene TRBJ2-1; D is undetermined. CDR1 and CDR2 from the germline V gene are MNHEY and SMNVEV (reference sequence). The CDR3 runs 16 residues. Trimming shortened V by 5 bases and J by 3 bases, and 17 bases separated the two germline ends. The CDR3 protein is CASSPTLVTFYNEQFF. The CDR3 region has the DNA TGTGCCAGCAGTCCGACTCTAGTTACTTTCTACAATGAGCAGTTCTTC.

Written as DNA, the CDR3 is TGCGCCAGGTTTATCAGGCCAGGGGGTAGTAAAGGCTACACCTTC. Its translation: CARFIRPGGSKGYTF. The chain combines TRBV5-1 with TRBJ1-2; the match to TRBD1 covers 7 bases. V lost 8 bases, J lost 8 bases, and 18 bases stayed unmatched. Germline V gives CDR1 SGHRS, CDR2 YFSETQ. The CDR3 consists of 15 residues.

The chain couples TRBV25-1 to TRBJ2-5; 10 nucleotides agree with TRBD1. CDR1 and CDR2 (germline): MGHDK, SYGVNS. This CDR3 has 16 amino acids. Trimming removed 4 bases from V and 4 bases from J; junction bases left unmatched: 9. CDR3: CASSAVDRGIGETQYF. CDR3 bases: TGTGCCAGCAGTGCAGTGGACAGGGGGATTGGAGAGACCCAGTACTTC.

The chain has TRBV19 and TRBJ2-7; 9 nucleotides match TRBD2. This CDR3 spans 16 amino acids. Germline V gene data show CDR1 as LNHDA and CDR2 as SQIVND (reference sequence). V lost 6 bases to trimming and J lost 3 bases; unmatched junction nucleotides: 12. CDR3 sequence: CASSGSLAGRGYEQYF. CDR3 DNA: TGTGCCAGTAGCGGATCACTAGCGGGCCGGGGCTACGAGCAGTACTTC.

The V and J genes are TRBV11-2 and TRBJ1-1, with TRBD1 as a possible D gene (6 bases). The CDR3 is 16 residues long. The germline CDR1 and CDR2 sequences are SGHAT and FQNNGV. Trimming took 5 bases from V and 4 from J, leaving 20 bases between them. The CDR3 protein is CASSQRTGPLSTEAFF. CDR3 nucleotide sequence: TGTGCCAGCAGCCAAAGAACAGGGCCTCTCAGCACTGAAGCTTTCTTT.

This clone has only one observation. CDR3 loop: CAGSTGGSNQPQHF. CDR3 in DNA: TGTGCCGGATCAACAGGGGGTAGCAATCAGCCCCAGCATTTT. This rearrangement joins TRBV28 to TRBJ1-5; TRBD1 aligns across 8 bases. Germline V gene data show CDR1 as MDHEN and CDR2 as SYDVKM. The ends lost 11 bases at V and 0 bases at J; junction bases unmatched: 6. The CDR3 has 14 residues.

The chain joins TRBV6-5 to TRBJ2-3; 9 bases align to TRBD2. CDR1 and CDR2 from the germline V gene are MNHEY and SVGAGI. This CDR3 contains 15 residues. The ends lost 4 bases at V and 1 base at J; junction bases unmatched: 3. The CDR3 coding sequence is TGTGCCAGCAGTTCAGCGGGAGGTGGCACAGATACGCAGTATTTT. This codes for CASSSAGGGTDTQYF.

This chain uses TRBV7-6 with TRBJ1-5; D is unclear. This CDR3 is built from 15 residues. V shed 4 bases and J shed 2 bases, with 12 bases lying between them. In germline, CDR1 is SGHVS, CDR2 FNYEAQ. The CDR3 spells CASSSETGGNQPQHF. The CDR3 bases are TGTGCCAGCAGCTCGGAGACTGGTGGCAATCAGCCCCAGCATTTT.